Listed below are T cell receptor beta chains from one sample, sequenced in a study of blood T cell repertoires in COVID-19. TCRdb's copy holds only in-frame clones and misses some; the assay was immunoSEQ multiplex PCR. Of approximately 170,000 clones listed, 80% to 90% were seen once; the top ten hold about 1.9%. The material sequenced was peripheral blood. These receptors were taken from a man between 18 and 35 years old who had recovered from COVID-19. The CDR3 runs from the conserved cysteine through the conserved F or W. A D gene is named only where the DNA matches it firmly. Only part of the rows carry a size: once, few, many, or a class if the clone is expanded.

d_call	v_call	j_call	clone_size	cdr3_aa	cdr3_nt
.	TRBV9	TRBJ2-6	.	CASSDNRVLIPSGANVLTF	TGTGCCAGCAGCGACAACAGGGTACTAATTCCCTCTGGGGCCAACGTCCTGACTTTC
.	TRBV12-3/TRBV12-4	TRBJ2-5	.	CASSPLEFGTQYF	TGTGCCAGCAGTCCATTGGAGTTCGGGACCCAGTACTTC
.	TRBV12-3/TRBV12-4	TRBJ2-5	.	CASSPQKQETQYF	TGTGCCAGCAGTCCACAGAAGCAAGAGACCCAGTACTTC
TRBD2	TRBV7-2	TRBJ2-1	once	CASSQSWTSGTNEQFF	TGTGCCAGCAGCCAATCTTGGACTAGCGGAACCAATGAGCAGTTCTTC
.	TRBV9	TRBJ1-1	.	CASSVAGNTEAFF	TGTGCCAGCAGCGTAGCGGGGAACACTGAAGCTTTCTTT
.	TRBV27	TRBJ2-2	.	CASRTRDSNTGELFF	TGTGCCAGCCGAACCAGAGACTCGAACACCGGGGAGCTGTTTTTT
TRBD2	TRBV27	TRBJ2-1	.	CASSSRGSGRAAYYNEQFF	TGTGCCAGCAGTTCCCGGGGGAGCGGGAGGGCCGCATACTACAATGAGCAGTTCTTC
TRBD1	TRBV28	TRBJ1-2	.	CASAGQGLSNYGYTF	TGTGCCAGCGCGGGACAGGGACTGAGTAACTATGGCTACACCTTC
.	TRBV6-5	TRBJ1-1	.	CASSSTRNTEAFF	TGTGCCAGCAGTTCGACAAGAAACACTGAAGCTTTCTTT
TRBD2	TRBV6-2/TRBV6-3	TRBJ2-7	once	CASSYYGTSGDYEQYF	TGTGCCAGCAGTTATTACGGGACTAGCGGGGACTACGAGCAGTACTTC
.	TRBV25-1	TRBJ1-1	.	CASSDPTDLNTEAFF	TGTGCCAGCAGTGACCCGACAGACTTGAACACTGAAGCTTTCTTT
TRBD2	TRBV7-2	TRBJ2-3	.	CASSLYGLAGGQDTQYF	TGTGCCAGCAGCTTATACGGACTAGCGGGAGGGCAAGATACGCAGTATTTT
TRBD2	TRBV12-3/TRBV12-4	TRBJ2-3	.	CASSLGTRDTQYF	TGTGCCAGCAGTTTAGGGACTAGAGATACGCAGTATTTT
.	TRBV7-8	TRBJ2-5	.	CASSLEGGPETQYF	TGTGCCAGCAGCTTAGAGGGGGGGCCGGAGACCCAGTACTTC
TRBD1	TRBV30	TRBJ1-5	.	CAWSVLRGREPQHF	TGTGCCTGGAGTGTACTCAGGGGGCGGGAGCCCCAGCATTTT
.	TRBV6-4	TRBJ2-7	.	CASSESVSSYEQYF	TGTGCCAGCAGTGAGTCCGTGAGCTCCTACGAGCAGTACTTC
.	TRBV7-9	TRBJ1-1	.	CASSFGGNTEAFF	TGTGCCAGCAGCTTCGGGGGGAACACTGAAGCTTTCTTT
TRBD1	TRBV5-1	TRBJ2-7	.	CASSVGQGGRTSSYEQYF	TGCGCCAGCAGCGTAGGACAGGGGGGAAGGACTAGCTCCTACGAGCAGTACTTC
.	TRBV5-1	TRBJ1-2	few	CASSLSVNYGYTF	TGCGCCAGCAGCTTATCTGTTAACTATGGCTACACCTTC
TRBD2	TRBV7-8	TRBJ2-7	.	CASSSELARHYEQYF	TGTGCCAGCAGCTCCGAACTAGCGAGACACTACGAGCAGTACTTC
TRBD2	TRBV5-8	TRBJ2-1	.	CASSFIAGGSYNEQFF	TGTGCCAGCAGTTTTATAGCGGGAGGCTCCTACAATGAGCAGTTCTTC
.	TRBV6-6	TRBJ1-3	.	CASRQLAGDSGNTIYF	TGTGCCAGCAGACAACTCGCGGGGGACTCTGGAAACACCATATATTTT
.	TRBV6-6	TRBJ2-2	.	CASSYSGSDKAGELFF	TGTGCCAGCAGTTACTCGGGTAGCGACAAGGCCGGGGAGCTGTTTTTT
TRBD1	TRBV9	TRBJ1-4	.	CASSPRRQGNEKLFF	TGTGCCAGCAGCCCCCGGCGACAGGGGAATGAAAAACTGTTTTTT
TRBD2	TRBV5-6	TRBJ2-7	.	CASSFGTSGGSTVEQYF	TGTGCCAGCAGCTTCGGGACTAGCGGGGGTTCTACGGTGGAGCAGTACTTC
.	TRBV19	TRBJ1-2	.	CASNRPGMHYGYTF	TGTGCCAGTAACCGACCGGGGATGCACTATGGCTACACCTTC
TRBD2	TRBV27	TRBJ2-1	.	CASSLLLAGGPNEQFF	TGTGCCAGCAGTTTGCTTCTAGCGGGAGGACCAAATGAGCAGTTCTTC
TRBD1	TRBV6-5	TRBJ2-7	.	CASSPGQGLYEQYF	TGTGCCAGCAGTCCCGGACAGGGGCTGTACGAGCAGTACTTC
TRBD1	TRBV11-2	TRBJ1-6	.	CASSPFGQDRNSPLHF	TGTGCCAGCAGCCCCTTCGGACAGGATCGAAATTCACCCCTCCACTTT
TRBD1	TRBV28	TRBJ1-4	.	CASSSLRGITNEKLFF	TGTGCCAGCAGTTCCCTCAGGGGGATTACCAATGAAAAACTGTTTTTT
TRBD2	TRBV7-3	TRBJ2-3	.	CASSPKGLAGIRTDTQYF	TGTGCCAGCAGCCCAAAGGGACTAGCGGGAATACGCACAGATACGCAGTATTTT
.	TRBV5-1	TRBJ2-3	.	CASSLKAGGGSTDTQYF	TGCGCCAGCAGCTTGAAGGCTGGCGGGGGCAGCACAGATACGCAGTATTTT
TRBD1	TRBV6-2/TRBV6-3	TRBJ2-6	.	CASSYIGQGGSLYSGANVLTF	TGTGCCAGCAGTTATATAGGACAGGGTGGTTCATTATACTCTGGGGCCAACGTCCTGACTTTC
TRBD1	TRBV27	TRBJ2-7	.	CASSLSGQGVSYEQYF	TGTGCCAGCAGTTTATCGGGACAGGGGGTCTCCTACGAGCAGTACTTC
.	TRBV18	TRBJ1-6	.	CASSPGRGDSPLHF	TGTGCCAGCTCACCAGGCCGAGGCGATTCACCCCTCCACTTT
.	TRBV2	TRBJ2-5	once	CASKRQPYQETQYF	TGTGCCAGCAAGAGACAGCCGTACCAAGAGACCCAGTACTTC
TRBD1	TRBV27	TRBJ1-2	.	CASSPWTGDDGYTF	TGTGCCAGCAGTCCATGGACAGGGGATGATGGCTACACCTTC
.	TRBV27	TRBJ2-5	.	CASSLIVGVGVGTQYF	TGTGCCAGCAGTTTAATAGTAGGGGTCGGAGTGGGGACCCAGTACTTC
.	TRBV7-8	TRBJ1-5	.	CASSYNRDQPQHF	TGTGCCAGCAGCTATAACAGGGATCAGCCCCAGCATTTT
.	TRBV9	TRBJ2-7	.	CASSLRGDLPSNEQYF	TGTGCCAGCAGCCTAAGAGGGGACTTGCCCTCCAACGAGCAGTACTTC
.	TRBV27	TRBJ1-1	.	CASRTTPGNTEAFF	TGTGCCAGCAGGACGACACCTGGGAACACTGAAGCTTTCTTT
.	TRBV6-5	TRBJ2-6	.	CASTTGGSGANVLTF	TGTGCCAGCACAACGGGGGGCAGTGGGGCCAACGTCCTGACTTTC
.	TRBV18	TRBJ1-1	.	CASCGAISAEAFF	TGTGCCAGCTGCGGCGCGATTTCTGCTGAAGCTTTCTTT
.	TRBV28	TRBJ1-5	.	CASSPLGPQHF	TGTGCCAGCAGCCCCCTCGGGCCCCAGCATTTT
.	TRBV6-5	TRBJ2-1	.	CASRTVRGEQFF	TGTGCCAGCAGAACAGTGCGGGGTGAGCAGTTCTTC
TRBD1	TRBV6-5	TRBJ2-5	.	CASTVGSGTEETQYF	TGTGCCAGCACCGTGGGATCTGGGACAGAAGAGACCCAGTACTTC
.	TRBV19	TRBJ2-1	.	CASSRPPAGPYNEQFF	TGTGCCAGTAGTAGGCCCCCCGCGGGGCCGTACAATGAGCAGTTCTTC
.	TRBV3-1/TRBV3-2	TRBJ2-7	.	CASSQGRILTPQQYF	TGTGCCAGCAGCCAAGGACGGATACTAACGCCCCAGCAGTACTTC
.	TRBV9	TRBJ2-3	.	CASSVAGNPSTQYF	TGTGCCAGCAGCGTAGCCGGGAACCCCAGTACGCAGTATTTT
.	TRBV7-2	TRBJ2-1	.	CASSLGREPKNNEQFF	TGTGCCAGCAGCTTAGGGAGGGAACCCAAGAACAATGAGCAGTTCTTC
.	TRBV11-2	TRBJ1-3	.	CASSLERSGNTIYF	TGTGCCAGCAGCTTAGAGCGGTCTGGAAACACCATATATTTT
TRBD1	TRBV9	TRBJ1-6	.	CASSHRGQGDSPLHF	TGTGCCAGCAGCCACAGGGGACAGGGGGATTCACCCCTCCACTTT
.	TRBV2	TRBJ2-1	.	CASSGEGGGSNEQFF	TGTGCCAGCAGTGGAGAAGGGGGGGGGAGCAATGAGCAGTTCTTC
TRBD1	TRBV5-6	TRBJ2-1	.	CASRRDSGTGSNEQFF	TGTGCCAGCAGGCGCGATTCCGGGACAGGGAGTAATGAGCAGTTCTTC
.	TRBV5-1	TRBJ2-5	.	CASSLAGDSWDGTQYF	TGCGCCAGCAGCTTGGCCGGGGACTCTTGGGATGGGACCCAGTACTTC